This is a list of T cell receptor beta chains from one sample in a study of PD-1 blockade in classical Hodgkin lymphoma. The repertoire was sequenced with immunoSEQ multiplex PCR; TCRdb's copy has only in-frame clones and lacks some. The profile shows 35,000 to 50,000 clones, 60% to 70% of them singletons. Here the sequenced sample was peripheral blood mononuclear cells (PBMCs), taken before the fourth cycle of nivolumab. The receptors stem from a human donor with classical Hodgkin lymphoma. CDR3s include the opening cysteine and the closing phenylalanine or tryptophan. Fields, in order: clone size, D gene, J gene, V gene, CDR3 protein, CDR3 DNA. D genes are given only for firm matches. Only part of the rows carry a size: once, few, many, or a class if the clone is expanded.

size: NA; D: TRBD1; J: TRBJ1-6; V: TRBV2; CDR3: CASSERTGNSPLHF; DNA: TGTGCCAGCAGTGAACGGACAGGGAATTCACCCCTCCACTTT
size: NA; D: TRBD1; J: TRBJ1-5; V: TRBV28; CDR3: CASTRRTGGDLQHF; DNA: TGTGCCAGCACCCGGCGGACAGGGGGCGATCTCCAGCATTTT
size: NA; D: TRBD2; J: TRBJ2-1; V: TRBV27; CDR3: CASSLTGSLAGSPYNEQFF; DNA: TGTGCCAGCAGTCTGACAGGGTCGCTAGCGGGGTCCCCCTACAATGAGCAGTTCTTC
size: NA; D: NA; J: TRBJ1-1; V: TRBV7-3; CDR3: CASSPNNKGAEAFF; DNA: TGTGCCAGCAGCCCCAACAATAAAGGAGCTGAAGCTTTCTTT
size: NA; D: NA; J: TRBJ1-1; V: TRBV7-9; CDR3: CASSLEAAVSEAFF; DNA: TGTGCCAGCAGCTTAGAGGCAGCGGTGAGTGAAGCTTTCTTT
size: NA; D: NA; J: TRBJ2-1; V: TRBV29-1; CDR3: CSAKEGGRNEQFF; DNA: TGCAGCGCCAAAGAGGGGGGGCGGAATGAGCAGTTCTTC
size: NA; D: TRBD2; J: TRBJ2-3; V: TRBV11-2; CDR3: CASSLDGTTTDTQYF; DNA: TGTGCCAGCAGCTTAGACGGGACTACGACAGATACGCAGTATTTT
size: few; D: NA; J: TRBJ2-7; V: TRBV28; CDR3: CASSLSGQTLYEQYF; DNA: TGTGCCAGCAGTTTAAGCGGACAGACCCTCTACGAGCAGTACTTC
size: NA; D: TRBD1; J: TRBJ1-1; V: TRBV7-2; CDR3: CASSWPGQGARAFF; DNA: TGTGCCAGCAGCTGGCCTGGACAGGGGGCGCGAGCTTTCTTT
size: NA; D: NA; J: TRBJ1-3; V: TRBV5-1; CDR3: CASSLGDFSGNTIYF; DNA: TGCGCCAGCAGCTTGGGGGACTTCTCTGGAAACACCATATATTTT
size: NA; D: NA; J: TRBJ1-4; V: TRBV10-1; CDR3: CASPPGREGEKLFF; DNA: TGCGCCAGCCCCCCAGGCAGGGAGGGTGAAAAACTGTTTTTT
size: NA; D: TRBD2; J: TRBJ2-7; V: TRBV9; CDR3: CASSVGLAGGYEQYF; DNA: TGTGCCAGCAGCGTAGGACTAGCGGGAGGTTACGAGCAGTACTTC
size: NA; D: NA; J: TRBJ2-3; V: TRBV19; CDR3: CASSITSHGPDTQYF; DNA: TGTGCCAGTAGTATAACGTCCCATGGGCCAGATACGCAGTATTTT
size: once; D: NA; J: TRBJ1-2; V: TRBV5-1; CDR3: CASSLVPLAFRYTF; DNA: TGCGCCAGCAGCTTGGTTCCTTTGGCGTTTCGCTACACCTTC
size: NA; D: NA; J: TRBJ1-5; V: TRBV27; CDR3: CASSDSGSNQPQHF; DNA: TGTGCCAGCAGTGATTCGGGTAGCAATCAGCCCCAGCATTTT
size: NA; D: NA; J: TRBJ1-1; V: TRBV21-1; CDR3: CASRSGNTEAFF; DNA: TGTGCCAGCCGGTCGGGGAACACTGAAGCTTTCTTT
size: NA; D: NA; J: TRBJ2-3; V: TRBV28; CDR3: CASRLSTDTQYF; DNA: TGTGCCAGCAGGCTTAGCACAGATACGCAGTATTTT
size: once; D: TRBD1; J: TRBJ1-5; V: TRBV7-2; CDR3: CASSLDRGIGNQPQHF; DNA: TGTGCCAGCAGCCTCGACAGGGGAATCGGCAATCAGCCCCAGCATTTT
size: NA; D: NA; J: TRBJ2-5; V: TRBV29-1; CDR3: CSVEDPSRETQYF; DNA: TGCAGCGTTGAAGATCCTAGCAGGGAGACCCAGTACTTC
size: NA; D: NA; J: TRBJ1-1; V: TRBV15; CDR3: CATGQGFSYAEAFF; DNA: TGTGCCACGGGGCAGGGGTTCTCGTACGCTGAAGCTTTCTTT
size: NA; D: NA; J: TRBJ1-5; V: TRBV6-1; CDR3: CASRPERTSNQPQHF; DNA: TGTGCCAGCAGACCCGAAAGGACTAGCAATCAGCCCCAGCATTTT
size: NA; D: TRBD2; J: TRBJ2-5; V: TRBV28; CDR3: CASSLPLGGETQYF; DNA: TGTGCCAGCAGTTTACCCTTGGGAGGGGAGACCCAGTACTTC
size: NA; D: TRBD2; J: TRBJ2-7; V: TRBV18; CDR3: CASSPVSGGDEQYF; DNA: TGTGCCAGCTCACCAGTCAGTGGGGGGGACGAGCAGTACTTC
size: NA; D: TRBD2; J: TRBJ2-7; V: TRBV7-8; CDR3: CASSLGAGHSYEQYF; DNA: TGTGCCAGCAGCTTAGGAGCGGGGCACTCCTACGAGCAGTACTTC
size: few; D: NA; J: TRBJ1-5; V: TRBV5-8; CDR3: CASSLGYQPQHF; DNA: TGTGCCAGCAGCTTGGGGTATCAGCCCCAGCATTTT
size: medium-sized; D: NA; J: TRBJ2-4; V: TRBV5-1; CDR3: CASSLAPGLAKNIQYF; DNA: TGCGCCAGCAGCTTGGCCCCAGGGTTGGCCAAAAACATTCAGTACTTC
size: NA; D: NA; J: TRBJ1-1; V: TRBV4-3; CDR3: CASSQGTRRDPAFF; DNA: TGCGCCAGCAGCCAGGGGACCCGCCGGGACCCAGCTTTCTTT
size: NA; D: NA; J: TRBJ1-4; V: TRBV7-2; CDR3: CASSLEKATNEKLFF; DNA: TGTGCCAGCAGCTTAGAAAAAGCAACTAATGAAAAACTGTTTTTT
size: NA; D: NA; J: TRBJ1-4; V: TRBV28; CDR3: CASSSQWGSRKKLFF; DNA: TGTGCCAGCAGCTCCCAATGGGGGTCCCGGAAGAAACTGTTTTTT
size: NA; D: NA; J: TRBJ1-5; V: TRBV7-2; CDR3: CASSSEYSNQPQHF; DNA: TGTGCCAGCAGCTCGGAGTATAGCAATCAGCCCCAGCATTTT
size: NA; D: NA; J: TRBJ1-6; V: TRBV7-2; CDR3: CASSVGTENSPLHF; DNA: TGTGCCAGCAGCGTCGGGACTGAGAATTCACCCCTCCACTTT
size: NA; D: NA; J: TRBJ2-3; V: TRBV10-3; CDR3: CAITVGDAADTQYF; DNA: TGTGCCATCACGGTGGGAGATGCGGCAGATACGCAGTATTTT
size: NA; D: TRBD1; J: TRBJ1-4; V: TRBV7-2; CDR3: CASSFDRVGEKLFF; DNA: TGTGCCAGCAGCTTTGACAGGGTGGGTGAAAAACTGTTTTTT
size: NA; D: NA; J: TRBJ2-4; V: TRBV6-6; CDR3: CASRTEETLAKNIQYF; DNA: TGTGCCAGCAGGACGGAGGAAACACTAGCCAAAAACATTCAGTACTTC
size: NA; D: TRBD2; J: TRBJ2-2; V: TRBV5-1; CDR3: CASHLGRAQNTGELFF; DNA: TGCGCCAGCCACCTAGGGAGGGCGCAGAACACCGGGGAGCTGTTTTTT
size: NA; D: NA; J: TRBJ1-2; V: TRBV5-1; CDR3: CASSLRGTENYGYTF; DNA: TGCGCCAGCAGCTTGAGAGGGACCGAGAACTATGGCTACACCTTC
size: NA; D: NA; J: TRBJ1-5; V: TRBV2; CDR3: CASSEAGAFNQPQHF; DNA: TGTGCCAGCAGTGAAGCTGGAGCGTTTAATCAGCCCCAGCATTTT
size: NA; D: NA; J: TRBJ1-1; V: TRBV11-2; CDR3: CASSLLGLNTEAFF; DNA: TGTGCCAGCAGCTTACTGGGACTGAACACTGAAGCTTTCTTT
size: few; D: NA; J: TRBJ1-1; V: TRBV6-5; CDR3: CASSLWDGEAFF; DNA: TGTGCCAGCAGCCTCTGGGACGGGGAAGCTTTCTTT
size: NA; D: NA; J: TRBJ2-3; V: TRBV9; CDR3: CASSVGSRTDTQYF; DNA: TGTGCCAGCAGCGTAGGGTCCCGCACAGATACGCAGTATTTT
size: NA; D: TRBD2; J: TRBJ2-1; V: TRBV19; CDR3: CASSIGLAGEWQFF; DNA: TGTGCCAGTAGTATCGGGCTAGCGGGAGAATGGCAGTTCTTC
size: NA; D: NA; J: TRBJ2-2; V: TRBV23-1; CDR3: CASRPAEGMETGELFF; DNA: TGCGCCAGCAGACCGGCGGAGGGGATGGAAACCGGGGAGCTGTTTTTT
size: NA; D: TRBD2; J: TRBJ2-1; V: TRBV6-6; CDR3: CASRELGLAGDEQFF; DNA: TGTGCCAGCAGAGAGTTGGGACTAGCGGGAGATGAGCAGTTCTTC
size: NA; D: TRBD2; J: TRBJ2-1; V: TRBV2; CDR3: CASRSGGPSEQFF; DNA: TGTGCCAGCAGAAGCGGGGGGCCCAGTGAGCAGTTCTTC
size: NA; D: TRBD2; J: TRBJ2-1; V: TRBV28; CDR3: CASTPGGTSGYNEQFF; DNA: TGTGCCAGCACCCCTGGTGGGACTAGCGGCTACAATGAGCAGTTCTTC
size: NA; D: NA; J: TRBJ2-3; V: TRBV19; CDR3: CASSWGTSTDTQYF; DNA: TGTGCCAGTAGTTGGGGTACCAGCACAGATACGCAGTATTTT
size: NA; D: NA; J: TRBJ2-7; V: TRBV4-3; CDR3: CASSQDLRGVGSGEQYF; DNA: TGCGCCAGCAGCCAAGACCTTCGGGGTGTTGGATCTGGTGAGCAGTACTTC